This T cell receptor (beta chain) comes out of a study of shared clonotypes between healthy human individuals. Notes on the study in general: Generation of non-shared clonotypes was less probable than generation of clonotypes shared by all four donors.

The CDR3 is 17 residues long. Trimming shortened V by 2 bases and J by 3 bases, and 20 bases separated the two germline ends. Germline loops: CDR1 LGHNA, CDR2 YSLEER. As to this clone: The antigen remains unidentified.

The authors loaded about 200 ng DNA, 25,000 to 30,000 T cell genomes, into sorted-subset replicate PCRs. Profiling relied on immunoSEQ multiplex PCR, and the TCRdb table lists in-frame clones only, not all of them. The sample contains over a million clones, roughly 74% of which appear only once. The source is a man aged 18-30 years in good health. Some clones in this sample may be carry-over from other donors' samples. V is TRBV4-3 and J is TRBJ2-7; possible D gene TRBD2, 6 bases. The sequencing input was memory CD4+ T cells from PBMCs. The subset is: CD45RA-negative fraction. The CDR3 loop reads CASSQYYSGTLNYEQYF. The DNA for the CDR3 is TGCGCCAGCAGCCAATATTATTCTGGGACTCTGAACTACGAGCAGTACTTC.